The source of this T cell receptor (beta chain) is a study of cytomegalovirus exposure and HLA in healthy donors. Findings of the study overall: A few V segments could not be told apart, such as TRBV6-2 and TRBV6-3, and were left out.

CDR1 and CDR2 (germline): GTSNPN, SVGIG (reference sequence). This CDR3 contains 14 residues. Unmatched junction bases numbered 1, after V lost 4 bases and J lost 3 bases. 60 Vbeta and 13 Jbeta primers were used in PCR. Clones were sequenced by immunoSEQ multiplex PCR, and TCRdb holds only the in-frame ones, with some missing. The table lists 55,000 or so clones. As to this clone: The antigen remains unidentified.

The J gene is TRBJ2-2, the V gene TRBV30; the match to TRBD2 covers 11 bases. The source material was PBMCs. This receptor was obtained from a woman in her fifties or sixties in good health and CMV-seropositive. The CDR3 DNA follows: TGTGCCTGGAATAGCGGGAGGGACACCGGGGAGCTGTTTTTT. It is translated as CAWNSGRDTGELFF.